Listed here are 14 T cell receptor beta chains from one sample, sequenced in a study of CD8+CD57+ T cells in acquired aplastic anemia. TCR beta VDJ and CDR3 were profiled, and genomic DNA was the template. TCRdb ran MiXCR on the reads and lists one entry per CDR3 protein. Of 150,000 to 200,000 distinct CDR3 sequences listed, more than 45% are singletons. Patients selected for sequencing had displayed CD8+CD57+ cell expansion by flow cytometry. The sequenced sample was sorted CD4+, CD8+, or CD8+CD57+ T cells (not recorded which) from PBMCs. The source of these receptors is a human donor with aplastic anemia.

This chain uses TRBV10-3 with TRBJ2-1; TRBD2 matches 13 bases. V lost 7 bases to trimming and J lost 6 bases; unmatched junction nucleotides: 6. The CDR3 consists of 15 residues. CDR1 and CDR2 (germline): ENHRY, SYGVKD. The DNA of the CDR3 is TGTGCCATCATGGGACTAGCGGGGACCGGCAATGAGCAGTTCTTC. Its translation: CAIMGLAGTGNEQFF.

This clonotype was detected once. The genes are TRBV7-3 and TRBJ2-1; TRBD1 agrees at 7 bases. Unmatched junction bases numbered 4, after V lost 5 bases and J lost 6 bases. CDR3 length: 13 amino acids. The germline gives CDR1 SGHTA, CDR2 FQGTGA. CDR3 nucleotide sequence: TGTGCCAGCAGCACAGACAGGGTCAATGAGCAGTTCTTC. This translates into CASSTDRVNEQFF.

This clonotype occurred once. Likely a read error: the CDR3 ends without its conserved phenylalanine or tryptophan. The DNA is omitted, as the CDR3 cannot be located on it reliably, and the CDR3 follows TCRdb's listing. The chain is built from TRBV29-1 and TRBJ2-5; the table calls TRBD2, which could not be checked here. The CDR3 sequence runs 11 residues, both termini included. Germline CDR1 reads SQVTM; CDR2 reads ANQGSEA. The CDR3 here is CSVEDVAGRVY.

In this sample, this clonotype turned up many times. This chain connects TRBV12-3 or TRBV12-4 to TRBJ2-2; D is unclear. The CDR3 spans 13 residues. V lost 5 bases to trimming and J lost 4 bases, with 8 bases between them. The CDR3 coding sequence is TGTGCCAGCAGTGTGGCTATCACCGGGGAGCTGTTTTTT. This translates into CASSVAITGELFF.

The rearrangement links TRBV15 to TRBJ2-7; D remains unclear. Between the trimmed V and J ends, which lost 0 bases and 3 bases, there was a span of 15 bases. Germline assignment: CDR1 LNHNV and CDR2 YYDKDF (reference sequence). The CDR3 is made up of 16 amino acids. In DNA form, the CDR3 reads TGTGCCACCAGCAGAGAGGACCTGACGTATGGCTACGAGCAGTACTTC. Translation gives CATSREDLTYGYEQYF.

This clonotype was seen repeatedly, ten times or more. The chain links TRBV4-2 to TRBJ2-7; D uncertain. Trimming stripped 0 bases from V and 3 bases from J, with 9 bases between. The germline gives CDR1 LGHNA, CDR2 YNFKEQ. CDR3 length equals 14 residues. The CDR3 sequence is CASSQEASNYEQYF. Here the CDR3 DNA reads TGTGCCAGCAGCCAAGAAGCGAGCAACTACGAGCAGTACTTC.

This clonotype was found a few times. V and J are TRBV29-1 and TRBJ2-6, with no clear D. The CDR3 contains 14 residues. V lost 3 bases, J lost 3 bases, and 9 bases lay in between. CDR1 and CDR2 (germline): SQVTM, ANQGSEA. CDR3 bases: TGCAGCGTTGATTGGGGAATTGGGGCCAACGTCCTGACTTTC. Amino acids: CSVDWGIGANVLTF.

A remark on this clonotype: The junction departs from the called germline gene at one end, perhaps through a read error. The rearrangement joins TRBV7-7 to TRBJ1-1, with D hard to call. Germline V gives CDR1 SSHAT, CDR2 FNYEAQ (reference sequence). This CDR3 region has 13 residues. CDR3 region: CASSSTENTEAFF. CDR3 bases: TGTGCTAGCAGCTCAACAGAGAACACTGAAGCTTTCTTT.

The chain's CDR3 is CSARNYRSYEQYF. CDR3 coding DNA: TGCAGTGCTAGGAACTACCGATCCTACGAGCAGTACTTC. The chain employs TRBV20-1 and TRBJ2-7; no clear D gene. With 3 bases removed from V and 1 base from J, the gap between germline ends came to 10 bases. CDR1 is DFQATT, CDR2 SNEGSKA, per germline (reference sequence). CDR3 length: 13 amino acids.

CDR3 DNA: TGTGCCAGCAGCGTAGCCAGCTATGGCTACACCTTC. Its protein is CASSVASYGYTF. This chain connects TRBV9 to TRBJ1-2; D unresolved. This CDR3 has 12 residues. Germline assignment: CDR1 SGDLS and CDR2 YYNGEE. Trimming shortened V by 0 bases and J by 4 bases, and 4 bases separated the two germline ends.

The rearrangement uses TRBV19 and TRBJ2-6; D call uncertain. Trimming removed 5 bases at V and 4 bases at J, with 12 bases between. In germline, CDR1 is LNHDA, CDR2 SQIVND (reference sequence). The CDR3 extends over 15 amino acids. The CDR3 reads CASSLSRRGANVLTF. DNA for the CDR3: TGTGCCAGTAGTCTCTCAAGAAGAGGGGCCAACGTCCTGACTTTC.

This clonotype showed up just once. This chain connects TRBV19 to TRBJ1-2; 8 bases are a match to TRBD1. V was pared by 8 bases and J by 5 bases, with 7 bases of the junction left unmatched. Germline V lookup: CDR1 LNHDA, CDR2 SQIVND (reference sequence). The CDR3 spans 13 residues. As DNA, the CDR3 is TGTGCCAGTTCTCGGGACAGGTGGTATGGCTACACCTTC. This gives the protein CASSRDRWYGYTF.

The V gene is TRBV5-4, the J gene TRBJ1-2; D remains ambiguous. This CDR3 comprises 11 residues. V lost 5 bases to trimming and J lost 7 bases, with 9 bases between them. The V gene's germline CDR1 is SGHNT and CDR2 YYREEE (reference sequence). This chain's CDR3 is CASRSGVGYTF. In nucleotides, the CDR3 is TGTGCCAGCAGATCTGGTGTTGGCTACACCTTC.

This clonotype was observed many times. This chain's CDR3 is CASSLTVRLSGSSYEQYF. The CDR3 nucleotides are TGCGCCAGCAGCCTGACGGTCCGACTAAGCGGTAGCTCCTACGAGCAGTACTTC. The chain recombines TRBV5-1 with TRBJ2-7, with a weak D call TRBD2 (5 bases). Per germline, CDR1 SGHRS and CDR2 YFSETQ. The CDR3 sequence is 18 residues long. Trimming took 4 bases from V and 0 from J, leaving 23 bases between them.